This record concerns one T cell receptor (beta chain) sequence. Between the trimmed V and J ends, which lost 0 bases and 8 bases, there was a span of 16 bases. Germline CDR1 is SGHTA and CDR2 is FQGNSA. CDR3 length: 15 amino acids. The treatment was: about 20 received Ad26.COV2.S at low or high dose, single or two shots; five or six received placebo; per-sample allocation not given. Day 63 following the first vaccine or placebo injection was when the samples were taken. Measured with immunoSEQ multiplex PCR; TCRdb has only the in-frame clones, and not every one. The sample lists 290,000 or so clones, more than 70% occurring once. The sample originates from a study of Ad26.COV2.S vaccination and SARS-CoV-2 variants.

The rearrangement uses TRBV7-2 and TRBJ1-2, with no clear D. This sample comprised peripheral blood, obtained in a trial of Ad26.COV2.S vaccine versus placebo. The clonotype was recovered from a person between 18 and 59 years old who received the Ad26.COV2.S COVID-19 vaccine or a placebo. This CDR3 is CASSLAAAATWGYTF. Written as DNA, the CDR3 is TGTGCCAGCAGCTTAGCGGCAGCCGCCACCTGGGGCTACACCTTC.